This entry is about one T cell receptor (beta chain). Trimming removed 7 bases from V and 2 bases from J, with 19 bases in between. CDR1 and CDR2 (germline): SQVTM, ANQGSEA. The CDR3 is 15 amino acids. TCRdb reanalysed the 5' RACE reads using MiXCR and keeps one entry per CDR3 protein. This sample has approximately 450,000 distinct CDR3 sequences, with around 20% found just once. This specimen belongs to a study of T cells after yellow fever vaccination. The sample consisted of PBMCs, taken before the yellow fever booster vaccination. This chain uses TRBV29-1 with TRBJ2-3, with a possible D match to TRBD1 (5 bases). The sequence was collected from a man aged 18 to 30 who received the YFV17D yellow fever vaccine. CDR3 amino acids: CSGRRRQSLTDTQYF. For the CDR3, the DNA is TGCAGCGGGAGAAGGAGACAGTCACTCACAGATACGCAGTATTTT.